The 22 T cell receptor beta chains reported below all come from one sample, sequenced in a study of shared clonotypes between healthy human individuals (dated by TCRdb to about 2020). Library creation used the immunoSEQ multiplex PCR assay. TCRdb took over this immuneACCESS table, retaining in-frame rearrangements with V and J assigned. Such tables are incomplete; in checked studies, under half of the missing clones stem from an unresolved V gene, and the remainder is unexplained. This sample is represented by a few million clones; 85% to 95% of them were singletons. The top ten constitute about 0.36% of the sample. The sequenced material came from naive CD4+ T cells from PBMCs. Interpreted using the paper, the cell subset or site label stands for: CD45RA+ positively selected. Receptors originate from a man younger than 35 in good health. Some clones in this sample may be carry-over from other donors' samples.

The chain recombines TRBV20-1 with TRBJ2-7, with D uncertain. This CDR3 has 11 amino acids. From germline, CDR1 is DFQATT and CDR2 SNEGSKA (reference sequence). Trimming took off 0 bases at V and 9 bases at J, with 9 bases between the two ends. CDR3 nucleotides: TGCAGTGCTAGAGATCTGTCCTGGCAGTACTTC. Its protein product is CSARDLSWQYF.

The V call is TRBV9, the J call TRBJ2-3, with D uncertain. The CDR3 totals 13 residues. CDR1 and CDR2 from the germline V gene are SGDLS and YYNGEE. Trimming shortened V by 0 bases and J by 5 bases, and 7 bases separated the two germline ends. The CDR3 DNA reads TGTGCCAGCAGCGTAGCACCAGAAGATACGCAGTATTTT. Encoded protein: CASSVAPEDTQYF.

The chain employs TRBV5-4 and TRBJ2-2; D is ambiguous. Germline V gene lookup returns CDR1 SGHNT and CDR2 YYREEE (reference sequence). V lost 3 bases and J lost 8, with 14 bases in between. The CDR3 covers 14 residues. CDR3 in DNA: TGTGCCAGCAGCTGGCAGGATGAGTCGGGGGAGCTGTTTTTT. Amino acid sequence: CASSWQDESGELFF.

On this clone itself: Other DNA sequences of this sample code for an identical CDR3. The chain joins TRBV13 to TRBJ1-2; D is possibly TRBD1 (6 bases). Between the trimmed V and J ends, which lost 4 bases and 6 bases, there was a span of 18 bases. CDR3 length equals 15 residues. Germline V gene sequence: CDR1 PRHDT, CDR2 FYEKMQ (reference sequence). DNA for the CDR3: TGTGCCAGCAGCTCCTGGGGGCAGGGGAGGAATGGCTACACCTTC. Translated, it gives CASSSWGQGRNGYTF.

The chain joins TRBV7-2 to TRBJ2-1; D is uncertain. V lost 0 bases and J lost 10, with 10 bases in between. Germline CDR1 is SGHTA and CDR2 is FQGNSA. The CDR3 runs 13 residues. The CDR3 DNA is TGTGCCAGCAGCTTAGCGCTAGGGTCCGAGCAGTTCTTC. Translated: CASSLALGSEQFF. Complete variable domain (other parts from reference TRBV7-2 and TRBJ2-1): GAGVSQSPSNKVTEKGKDVELRCDPISGHTALYWYRQSLGQGLEFLIYFQGNSAPDKSGLPSDRFSAERTGGSVSTLTIQRTQQEDSAVYLCASSLALGSEQFFGPGTRLTVL.

CDR3 region: CASTAGGDTQYF. Written as DNA, the CDR3 is TGTGCCAGCACCGCAGGGGGCGATACGCAGTATTTT. The chain couples TRBV9 to TRBJ2-3; 8 nucleotides align to TRBD1. CDR3 size: 12 residues. From germline, CDR1 is SGDLS and CDR2 YYNGEE. V lost 6 bases to trimming and J lost 6 bases; unmatched junction nucleotides: 3.

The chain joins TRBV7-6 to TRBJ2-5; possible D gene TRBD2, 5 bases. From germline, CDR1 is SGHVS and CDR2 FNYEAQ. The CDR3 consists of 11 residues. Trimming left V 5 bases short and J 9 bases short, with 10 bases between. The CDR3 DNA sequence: TGTGCCAGCAGCCCCCCGGGGTCCCAGTACTTC. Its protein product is CASSPPGSQYF.

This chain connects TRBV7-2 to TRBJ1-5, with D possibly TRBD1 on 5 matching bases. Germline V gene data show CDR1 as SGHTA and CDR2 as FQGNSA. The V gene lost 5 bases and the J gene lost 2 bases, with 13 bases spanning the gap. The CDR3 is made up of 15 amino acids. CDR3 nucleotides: TGTGCCAGCAGCCAGGACAAGGGTCGCAATCAGCCCCAGCATTTT. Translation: CASSQDKGRNQPQHF.

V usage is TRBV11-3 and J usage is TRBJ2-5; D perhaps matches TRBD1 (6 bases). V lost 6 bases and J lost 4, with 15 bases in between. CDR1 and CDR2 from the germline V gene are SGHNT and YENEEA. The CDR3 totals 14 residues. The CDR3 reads CASSWGLQGETQYF. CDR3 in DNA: TGTGCCAGCAGTTGGGGGCTGCAGGGAGAGACCCAGTACTTC.

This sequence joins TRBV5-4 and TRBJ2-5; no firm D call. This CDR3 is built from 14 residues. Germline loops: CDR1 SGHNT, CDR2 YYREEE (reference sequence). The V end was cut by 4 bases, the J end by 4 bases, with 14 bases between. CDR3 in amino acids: CASSADLYRETQYF. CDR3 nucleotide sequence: TGTGCCAGCAGCGCGGACCTTTACAGAGAGACCCAGTACTTC. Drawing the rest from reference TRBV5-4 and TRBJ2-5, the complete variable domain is ETGVTQSPTHLIKTRGQQVTLRCSSQSGHNTVSWYQQALGQGPQFIFQYYREEENGRGNFPPRFSGLQFPNYSSELNVNALELDDSALYLCASSADLYRETQYFGPGTRLLVL.

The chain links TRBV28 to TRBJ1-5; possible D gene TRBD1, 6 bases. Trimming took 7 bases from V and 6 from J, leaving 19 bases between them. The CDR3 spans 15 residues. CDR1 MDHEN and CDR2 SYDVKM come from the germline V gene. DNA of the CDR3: TGTGCCAGCACTCGGCGGGGGGCTGCAGGTCAGCCCCAGCATTTT. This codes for CASTRRGAAGQPQHF.

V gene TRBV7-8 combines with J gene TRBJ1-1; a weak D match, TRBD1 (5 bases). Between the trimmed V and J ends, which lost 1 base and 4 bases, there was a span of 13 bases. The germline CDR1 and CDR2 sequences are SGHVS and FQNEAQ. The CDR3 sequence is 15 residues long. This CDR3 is CASSLGVRGSTEAFF. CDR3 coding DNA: TGTGCCAGCAGCTTAGGTGTTCGGGGGAGCACTGAAGCTTTCTTT. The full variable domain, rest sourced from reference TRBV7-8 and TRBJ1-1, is GAGVSQSPRYKVAKRGQDVALRCDPISGHVSLFWYQQALGQGPEFLTYFQNEAQLDKSGLPSDRFFAERPEGSVSTLKIQRTQQEDSAVYLCASSLGVRGSTEAFFGQGTRLTVV.

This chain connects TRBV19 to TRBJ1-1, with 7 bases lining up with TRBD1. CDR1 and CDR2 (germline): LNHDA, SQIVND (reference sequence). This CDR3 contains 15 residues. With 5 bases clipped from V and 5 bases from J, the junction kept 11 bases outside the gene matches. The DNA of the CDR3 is TGTGCCAGTAGTCCCCCGACAGGGCGCAAGACTGAAGCTTTCTTT. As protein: CASSPPTGRKTEAFF.

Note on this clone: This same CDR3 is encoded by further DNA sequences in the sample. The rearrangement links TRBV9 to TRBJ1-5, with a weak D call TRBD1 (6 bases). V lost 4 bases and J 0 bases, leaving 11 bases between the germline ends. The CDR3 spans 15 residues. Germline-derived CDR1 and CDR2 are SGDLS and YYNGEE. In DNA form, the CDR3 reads TGTGCCAGCAGCCCCGGACAGAATAGCAATCAGCCCCAGCATTTT. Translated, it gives CASSPGQNSNQPQHF. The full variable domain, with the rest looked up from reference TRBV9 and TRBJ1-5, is DSGVTQTPKHLITATGQRVTLRCSPRSGDLSVYWYQQSLDQGLQFLIQYYNGEERAKGNILERFSAQQFPDLHSELNLSSLELGDSALYFCASSPGQNSNQPQHFGDGTRLSIL.

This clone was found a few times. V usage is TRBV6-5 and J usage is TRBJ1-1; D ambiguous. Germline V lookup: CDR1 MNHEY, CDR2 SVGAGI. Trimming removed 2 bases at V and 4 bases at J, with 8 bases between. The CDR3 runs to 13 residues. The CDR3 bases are TGTGCCAGCAGTTACATCACAGCCACTGAAGCTTTCTTT. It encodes CASSYITATEAFF.

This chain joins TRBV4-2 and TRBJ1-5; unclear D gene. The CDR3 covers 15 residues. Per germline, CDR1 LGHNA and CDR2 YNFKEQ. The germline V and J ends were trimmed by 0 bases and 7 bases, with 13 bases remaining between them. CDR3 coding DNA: TGTGCCAGCAGCCAAGAACTAAGCGGGTTGCAGCCCCAGCATTTT. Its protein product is CASSQELSGLQPQHF.

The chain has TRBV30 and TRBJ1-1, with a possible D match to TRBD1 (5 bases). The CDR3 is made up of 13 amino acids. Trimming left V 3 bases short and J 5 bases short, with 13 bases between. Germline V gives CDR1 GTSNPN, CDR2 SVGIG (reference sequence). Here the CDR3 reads CAWSDGQGTEAFF. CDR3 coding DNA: TGTGCCTGGAGCGACGGACAAGGGACTGAAGCTTTCTTT.

CDR3: CASSLPRSNEKLFF. The CDR3 DNA follows: TGTGCCAGCAGCTTACCCAGAAGTAATGAAAAACTGTTTTTT. The J gene is TRBJ1-4, the V gene TRBV11-2, with unresolved D. Germline values: CDR1 SGHAT, CDR2 FQNNGV. The CDR3 covers 14 residues. V lost 2 bases, J lost 4 bases, and 8 bases lay in between.

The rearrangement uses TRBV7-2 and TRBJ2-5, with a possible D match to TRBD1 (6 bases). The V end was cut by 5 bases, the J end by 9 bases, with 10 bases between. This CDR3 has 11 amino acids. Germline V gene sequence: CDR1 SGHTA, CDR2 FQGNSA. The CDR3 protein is CASSLWTAQYF. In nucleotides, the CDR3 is TGTGCCAGCAGCCTGTGGACAGCCCAGTACTTC.

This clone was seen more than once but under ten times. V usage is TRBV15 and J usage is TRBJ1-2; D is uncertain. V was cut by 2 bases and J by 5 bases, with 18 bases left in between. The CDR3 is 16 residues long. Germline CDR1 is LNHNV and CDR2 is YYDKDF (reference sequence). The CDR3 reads CATSRSAAATGYGYTF. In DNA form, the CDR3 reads TGTGCCACCAGCAGATCGGCGGCGGCCACGGGGTATGGCTACACCTTC.

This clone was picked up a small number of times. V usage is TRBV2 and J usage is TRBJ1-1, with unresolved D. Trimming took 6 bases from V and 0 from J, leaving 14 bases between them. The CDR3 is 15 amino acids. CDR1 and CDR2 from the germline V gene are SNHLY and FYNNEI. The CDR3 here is CASSGKMRLNTEAFF. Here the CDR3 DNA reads TGTGCCAGCAGCGGCAAAATGCGGTTGAACACTGAAGCTTTCTTT.

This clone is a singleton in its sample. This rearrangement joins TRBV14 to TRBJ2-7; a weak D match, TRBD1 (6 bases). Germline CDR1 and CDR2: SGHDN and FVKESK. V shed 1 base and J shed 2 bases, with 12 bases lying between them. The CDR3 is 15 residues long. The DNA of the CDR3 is TGTGCCAGCAGCCAAGTCGGCAGGGGTACCTACGAGCAGTACTTC. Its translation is CASSQVGRGTYEQYF. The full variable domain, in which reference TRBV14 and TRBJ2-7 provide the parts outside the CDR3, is EAGVTQFPSHSVIEKGQTVTLRCDPISGHDNLYWYRRVMGKEIKFLLHFVKESKQDESGMPNNRFLAERTGGTYSTLKVQPAELEDSGVYFCASSQVGRGTYEQYFGPGTRLTVT.